This TCR beta chain was recovered during a study of shared clonotypes between healthy human individuals. Study information: CD8 memory received one plate per donor, CD8 naive two, CD4 memory three and CD4 naive three.

A word on this clone: The target antigen is unknown.

Notes on the study in general: When naive CD4 clonotypes were compared across several donors, 4% to 5.5% were shared. Clonotypes not shared had lower generation probabilities than those common to all four donors. Genetic and exposure-history diversity was limited by the few donors.

Germline lookup yields CDR1 MDHEN and CDR2 SYDVKM. The CDR3 length is 12 residues. The repertoire was sequenced with immunoSEQ multiplex PCR; TCRdb's copy has only in-frame clones and lacks some. The sample holds about 1.5 million clones, 95% to 99% seen once. The origin of this receptor is a man aged 25 to 40 in good health. The specimen was naive CD4+ T cells sorted from blood. Subset indicated: CD45RA+ positively selected. This chain connects TRBV28 to TRBJ2-1; the D call may be TRBD1 or TRBD2 (5 bases each). The CDR3 loop is CALRDPRNEQFF. CDR3 coding DNA: TGTGCTCTCCGGGACCCAAGGAATGAGCAGTTCTTC.